One and the same sample provided the 32 T cell receptor beta chains below, sequenced in a study of blood T cells in healthy people across ages. Next came a second PCR, run for about 6 to 11 cycles, which used a sample-barcoded 5' primer along with a J-beta primer mix. From the 5' RACE reads, TCRdb called clonotypes with MiXCR, one entry per CDR3 protein. The profile shows roughly 700,000 distinct CDR3 sequences, approximately 49% of them singletons. Sequences were obtained from blood. These receptors were collected from a woman aged 60-75 years in good health.

This chain links TRBV18 with TRBJ1-4; 9 bases are a match to TRBD1. Unmatched junction bases numbered 9, after V lost 0 bases and J lost 4 bases. Germline CDR1 reads KGHSH; CDR2 reads LQKENI. The CDR3 sequence is 18 residues long. The CDR3 loop reads CASSPPGQGPGSNEKLFF. The CDR3 DNA sequence: TGTGCCAGCTCACCACCGGGACAGGGACCGGGAAGTAATGAAAAACTGTTTTTT. The entire variable domain, with the rest obtained from reference TRBV18 and TRBJ1-4, is as follows: NAGVMQNPRHLVRRRGQEARLRCSPMKGHSHVYWYRQLPEEGLKFMVYLQKENIIDESGMPKERFSAEFPKEGPSILRIQQVVRGDSAAYFCASSPPGQGPGSNEKLFFGSGTQLSVL.

This clonotype was recorded a few times. The gene calls are TRBV10-3 and TRBJ2-3; D tentatively fits TRBD1 or TRBD2 (5 bases each). The ends were cut back, 3 bases at V and 5 bases at J, with 15 bases in the middle. The CDR3 totals 15 residues. Germline V CDR1 and CDR2: ENHRY, SYGVKD. The CDR3 nucleotides read TGTGCCATCAGTGACCCTAGGGACGAGGGAGATACGCAGTATTTT. It is translated as CAISDPRDEGDTQYF.

As regards this clonotype: Germline and junction disagree at one end, which may indicate a read error. V and J are TRBV24-1 and TRBJ2-7, with unresolved D. The CDR3 sequence is 15 residues long. Germline V CDR1 and CDR2: KGHDR, SFDVKD. The CDR3 sequence is CASSDSRLFSYEQYF. The CDR3 region has the DNA TGTGCCTCCAGTGACTCACGACTGTTCTCCTACGAGCAGTACTTC.

This chain links TRBV28 with TRBJ1-1, with D possibly TRBD1 on 6 matching bases. Germline CDR1 reads MDHEN; CDR2 reads SYDVKM. Trimming removed 6 bases from V and 4 bases from J, with 21 bases in between. The CDR3 length is 16 residues. The CDR3 nucleotides read TGTGCCAGCAGCCCCGGGGGCCGAGGGGCCGGCACTGAAGCTTTCTTT. It codes for CASSPGGRGAGTEAFF.

The chain is built from TRBV2 and TRBJ1-4; TRBD1 might be the D (5 bases). This CDR3 spans 15 amino acids. V was trimmed by 7 bases and J by 2 bases, leaving 14 bases between them. Germline CDR1 SNHLY, CDR2 FYNNEI. CDR3 DNA: TGTGCCAGCATTCTCGGAGGGACGACTAATGAAAAACTGTTTTTT. Its translation is CASILGGTTNEKLFF.

This clonotype was picked up one time. The chain uses TRBV28 and TRBJ2-4, with D tentatively TRBD1 (6 bases). The DNA end lines up better with TRBJ2-5; the J call may be wrong. The CDR3 contains 16 residues. Per germline, CDR1 MDHEN and CDR2 SYDVKM. This CDR3 reads CASSQLEGVWQETQYF. Written as DNA, the CDR3 is TGTGCCAGCAGCCAGCTCGAGGGGGTCTGGCAAGAGACCCAGTACTTC.

J is TRBJ2-7 and V is TRBV21-1; the table gives TRBD1 as D, unverified against the DNA. TRBV21-1 corresponds to a pseudogene. The CDR3 has 10 residues. CDR3 in DNA: TGTGCTCCGGGACAGGGGAAGCAGTACTTC. Translated, it gives CAPGQGKQYF.

This clonotype was detected a few times. The CDR3 sequence: CSARQGNQPQHF. The DNA for the CDR3 is TGCAGTGCTAGACAGGGTAATCAGCCCCAGCATTTT. J is TRBJ1-5 and V is TRBV20-1; possible D gene TRBD1, 5 bases. The CDR3 sequence is 12 residues long. Germline V gene sequence: CDR1 DFQATT, CDR2 SNEGSKA (reference sequence). V was shortened by 2 bases and J by 4 bases, with 6 bases between the two germline ends.

The chain uses TRBV5-1 and TRBJ2-7; D gene ambiguous. The CDR3 loop spans 14 amino acids. Deletions cut 0 bases from V and 2 bases from J, with 9 bases between. Germline CDR1 is SGHRS and CDR2 is YFSETQ. CDR3 DNA sequence: TGCGCCAGCAGCTTGGGAACTTTCACCTACGAGCAGTACTTC. Protein product: CASSLGTFTYEQYF.

CDR3 sequence (DNA): TGTGCCAGCAGCCCCCGCTCAGGGGCGCGGTTGCCCTATGAGCAGTACTTC. Translation gives CASSPRSGARLPYEQYF. The chain employs TRBV3-1 and TRBJ2-4; the D gene is possibly TRBD1 (6 bases). V gave up 4 bases and J gave up 13 bases, with 29 bases separating them. Germline-derived CDR1 and CDR2 are LGHDT and YNNKEL (reference sequence). The CDR3 has 17 residues.

As regards this clonotype: One end of the junction fails to match germline, which may point to a read error. The V gene is TRBV7-2, the J gene TRBJ2-1; 9 nucleotides align to TRBD1. There are 15 residues in the CDR3. Germline CDR1 SGHTA, CDR2 FQGNSA. The CDR3 loop is CANSQKGQGVNEQFF. For the CDR3, the DNA is TGTGCCAACAGCCAAAAGGGACAGGGTGTCAATGAGCAGTTCTTC.

The count of this clonotype is one. Just one base apart from a much larger clone, this may be a read error. The V gene is TRBV28, the J gene TRBJ1-4; 8 nucleotides line up with TRBD1. With V trimmed by 1 base and J by 2 bases, 9 bases remained unmatched. This CDR3 is built from 18 residues. Germline CDR1 MDHEN, CDR2 SYDVKM. CDR3 residues: CASSLLTGAEGTNEKLFF. CDR3 DNA: TGTGCCAGCAGTTTATTGACAGGGGCGGAAGGCACTAATGAAAAACTGTTTTTT.

V gene TRBV11-2 combines with J gene TRBJ2-7; no clear D gene. The CDR3 totals 13 residues. Trimming removed 7 bases from V and 3 bases from J, with 13 bases in between. The germline V gene encodes CDR1 SGHAT and CDR2 FQNNGV. The CDR3 loop reads CASNRNPNYEQYF. Written as DNA, the CDR3 is TGTGCCAGCAATAGAAATCCTAACTACGAGCAGTACTTC. Variable domain in full (rest from reference TRBV11-2 and TRBJ2-7): EAGVAQSPRYKIIEKRQSVAFWCNPISGHATLYWYQQILGQGPKLLIQFQNNGVVDDSQLPKDRFSAERLKGVDSTLKIQPAKLEDSAVYLCASNRNPNYEQYFGPGTRLTVT.

The rearrangement links TRBV7-9 to TRBJ1-2, with D possibly matching TRBD1 (5 bases). Trimming took 6 bases from V and 4 from J, leaving 15 bases between them. CDR3 length equals 14 residues. Germline CDR1 SEHNR, CDR2 FQNEAQ (reference sequence). The CDR3 DNA reads as TGTGCCAGCAGGCCCGGGACCGCCAGCTATGGCTACACCTTC. Protein product: CASRPGTASYGYTF.

This chain links TRBV5-1 with TRBJ2-1; the match to TRBD2 covers 8 bases. With V trimmed by 3 bases and J by 2 bases, 13 bases remained unmatched. Germline V gene lookup returns CDR1 SGHRS and CDR2 YFSETQ. This CDR3 has 18 residues. The CDR3 sequence is CASSSPTLLAVPYNEQFF. The DNA of the CDR3 is TGCGCCAGCAGCTCGCCAACATTACTAGCGGTCCCCTACAATGAGCAGTTCTTC. Full variable domain (rest looked up from reference TRBV5-1 and TRBJ2-1): KAGVTQTPRYLIKTRGQQVTLSCSPISGHRSVSWYQQTPGQGLQFLFEYFSETQRNKGNFPGRFSGRQFSNSRSEMNVSTLELGDSALYLCASSSPTLLAVPYNEQFFGPGTRLTVL.

This clonotype has just a few counts. J is TRBJ1-4 and V is TRBV4-2; D is unresolved. Germline values: CDR1 LGHNA, CDR2 YNFKEQ. This CDR3 region has 15 residues. The V end lost 1 base, the J end lost 0 bases, and 6 bases lay between the germline ends. This chain's CDR3 is CASSQVSATNEKLFF. DNA for the CDR3: TGTGCCAGCAGCCAAGTGTCGGCAACTAATGAAAAACTGTTTTTT.

V usage is TRBV7-9 and J usage is TRBJ2-1; TRBD1 matches at 12 bases. Trimming took 5 bases from V and 0 from J; bases not matched to a gene: 2. Germline loops: CDR1 SEHNR, CDR2 FQNEAQ (reference sequence). The CDR3 totals 16 residues. CDR3 protein: CASSEGQGASYNEQFF. The CDR3 DNA reads as TGTGCCAGCAGCGAGGGACAGGGGGCCTCCTACAATGAGCAGTTCTTC. Full variable domain (missing parts from reference TRBV7-9 and TRBJ2-1): DTGVSQNPRHKITKRGQNVTFRCDPISEHNRLYWYRQTLGQGPEFLTYFQNEAQLEKSRLLSDRFSAERPKGSFSTLEIQRTEQGDSAMYLCASSEGQGASYNEQFFGPGTRLTVL.

The V call is TRBV6-1, the J call TRBJ1-2; D gene ambiguous. This CDR3 is built from 13 residues. The germline V gene encodes CDR1 MNHNS and CDR2 SASEGT. V was cut by 3 bases and J by 8 bases, with 13 bases left in between. The CDR3 DNA sequence: TGTGCCAGCAGTGATCCTGGTCGAGGAGGCTACACCTTC. It yields the protein CASSDPGRGGYTF.

The chain carries TRBV9 and TRBJ1-2, with D maybe TRBD1 (5 bases). Germline CDR1 is SGDLS and CDR2 is YYNGEE. CDR3 length: 16 residues. Trimming pared 0 bases from V and 4 bases from J, leaving 16 bases between. This CDR3 is CASSVDAGPGFYGYTF. In DNA form, the CDR3 reads TGTGCCAGCAGCGTAGATGCAGGGCCGGGGTTCTATGGCTACACCTTC.

V gene TRBV4-1 combines with J gene TRBJ1-2, with a weak D call TRBD1 (6 bases). Germline CDR1 reads MGHRA; CDR2 reads YSYEKL. The CDR3 runs to 15 residues. Trimming removed 1 base at V and 4 bases at J, with 13 bases between. The CDR3 DNA reads TGCGCCAGCAGCCAAGTCGGGGGGGCAGGCTATGGCTACACCTTC. As protein: CASSQVGGAGYGYTF.

The chain is built from TRBV6-2 or TRBV6-3 and TRBJ1-1, with a weak D call TRBD1 (5 bases). The CDR3 is made up of 15 amino acids. Germline V gene lookup returns CDR1 MNHEY and CDR2 SVGEGT. The V end was cut by 4 bases, the J end by 2 bases, with 14 bases between. Here the CDR3 DNA reads TGTGCCAGCAGTTTCACAGGACGGAGAAACACTGAAGCTTTCTTT. It translates to CASSFTGRRNTEAFF.

This clonotype was counted ten times or more. The chain employs TRBV6-2 or TRBV6-3 and TRBJ2-5; tentatively, D is TRBD1 (6 bases). The germline V gene has CDR1 MNHEY and CDR2 SVGEGT. This CDR3 region has 15 residues. V lost 4 bases, J lost 1 base, and 13 bases lay in between. CDR3 region: CASSWTANIQETQYF. The CDR3 DNA is TGTGCCAGCAGTTGGACAGCGAATATCCAAGAGACCCAGTACTTC.

The chain couples TRBV29-1 to TRBJ1-2, with no clear D. The CDR3 is made up of 13 amino acids. The V gene's germline CDR1 is SQVTM and CDR2 ANQGSEA. The V and J ends lost 3 bases and 4 bases respectively, with 12 bases between them. For the CDR3, the DNA is TGCAGCGTTGAGAGGGAACGGAGCTATGGCTACACCTTC. It specifies CSVERERSYGYTF.

The CDR3 coding sequence is TGCGCCAGCAGCCAGGGACGGAGCTCCTACAATGAGCAGTTCTTC. Translation gives CASSQGRSSYNEQFF. The gene calls are TRBV4-3 and TRBJ2-1, with D perhaps TRBD1 or TRBD2 (5 bases each). The CDR3 has 15 residues. In germline, CDR1 is LGHNA, CDR2 YSLEER. The ends were cut back, 3 bases at V and 0 bases at J, with 9 bases in the middle.

This clonotype has just a few counts. The rearrangement joins TRBV4-2 to TRBJ2-7; 7 bases align to TRBD1. J lost 4 bases, V lost 4 bases, and 13 bases had no gene match. The germline V gene has CDR1 LGHNA and CDR2 YNFKEQ. The CDR3 is 16 amino acids. The CDR3 DNA is TGTGCCAGCAGCCGAGAAATGACAGGGAGTGTGTACGAGCAGTACTTC. This encodes CASSREMTGSVYEQYF.

The gene calls are TRBV29-1 and TRBJ2-7; 8 positions match TRBD2. CDR3 length equals 11 residues. J lost 4 bases, V lost 7 bases, and 3 bases had no gene match. Germline CDR1 is SQVTM and CDR2 is ANQGSEA. Written as DNA, the CDR3 is TGCAGCGGGGCTAGCGGGTACGAGCAGTACTTC. Protein product: CSGASGYEQYF.

The chain has TRBV12-3 or TRBV12-4 and TRBJ2-1, with D perhaps TRBD2 (6 bases). Trimming removed 0 bases from V and 8 bases from J, with 14 bases in between. CDR3 length: 15 amino acids. The CDR3, as DNA: TGTGCCAGCAGTTTAGCGGGAGGAAAGTACGATGAGCAGTTCTTC. This translates into CASSLAGGKYDEQFF.

The rearrangement links TRBV6-2 or TRBV6-3 to TRBJ2-3; 12 nucleotides line up with TRBD2. The CDR3 covers 17 residues. CDR1 and CDR2 (germline): MNHEY, SVGEGT. V gave up 2 bases and J gave up 1 base; unmatched junction bases: 4. CDR3 residues: CASSYPGTSGRTDTQYF. CDR3 in DNA: TGTGCCAGCAGTTACCCCGGGACTAGCGGGCGCACAGATACGCAGTATTTT.

This chain links TRBV2 with TRBJ2-5; the D gene is possibly TRBD2 (6 bases). CDR1 is SNHLY and CDR2 is FYNNEI in the germline V gene. This CDR3 comprises 12 residues. V was shortened by 6 bases and J by 11 bases, with 16 bases between the two germline ends. The DNA for the CDR3 is TGTGCCAGCAGCCCTGGGACTTCGCAGCAGTACTTC. Translated, it gives CASSPGTSQQYF.

V usage is TRBV28 and J usage is TRBJ2-1; no reliable D call. The CDR3 consists of 11 residues. Trimming took off 2 bases at V and 11 bases at J, with 7 bases between the two ends. Germline V gene sequence: CDR1 MDHEN, CDR2 SYDVKM. CDR3 protein: CASSLEIKQFF. The DNA for the CDR3 is TGTGCCAGCAGTTTAGAAATAAAGCAGTTCTTC.

The table lists this clonotype with a few counts. The chain has TRBV20-1 and TRBJ2-5, with D possibly being TRBD1 (5 bases). CDR1 and CDR2 from the germline V gene are DFQATT and SNEGSKA (reference sequence). The CDR3 runs to 13 residues. Trimming left V 5 bases short and J 0 bases short, with 10 bases between. DNA for the CDR3: TGCAGTGCTTTTAAAGGGGACCAAGAGACCCAGTACTTC. Encoded protein: CSAFKGDQETQYF.

This clonotype has only a few counts. The chain joins TRBV2 to TRBJ2-3, with 13 positions matching TRBD2. This CDR3 has 14 residues. Germline CDR1 and CDR2: SNHLY and FYNNEI. Trimming took 5 bases from V and 10 from J; bases not matched to a gene: 6. In DNA form, the CDR3 reads TGTGCCAGCAGTTTGACTAGCGGGAGGTGGGCGCAGTATTTT. Its translation is CASSLTSGRWAQYF.